Below, 6 T cell receptor beta chains from the same sample are listed, as sequenced in a study of cytomegalovirus exposure and HLA in healthy donors (dated by TCRdb to the late 2010s). Library preparation was by the immunoSEQ multiplex PCR assay. The multiplex PCR relied on a mix of 60 forward primers for TCR Vbeta segments and 13 reverse primers for TCR Jbeta segments. Entries here come from immuneACCESS through TCRdb and include only in-frame sequences with V and J called. Some clones fail to appear in such tables; in the studies checked, an unresolved V gene covers under half of the shortfall, and the cause of the remainder is unknown. The sample includes around 170,000 clones, with 75% to 90% observed a single time. The ten largest clones take up about 2.6% of the sample. The sequenced sample consisted of PBMCs. These receptors all come from a woman aged 45 to 65 in good health and CMV-seropositive.

The chain recombines TRBV6-1 with TRBJ2-6; D ambiguous. This CDR3 comprises 14 residues. V was cut by 4 bases and J by 1 base, with 5 bases left in between. Per the germline V gene, CDR1 is MNHNS and CDR2 is SASEGT. DNA for the CDR3: TGTGCCAGCAGTGCAGGATCTGGGGCCAACGTCCTGACTTTC. This encodes CASSAGSGANVLTF.

The chain has TRBV18 and TRBJ2-3, with 11 positions matching TRBD2. V shed 1 base and J 0 bases; nucleotides not matched to a gene: 6. This CDR3 has 18 residues. Per the germline V gene, CDR1 is KGHSH and CDR2 is LQKENI. The CDR3 sequence is CASSPRASGGTSTDTQYF. DNA for the CDR3: TGTGCCAGCTCACCACGCGCTAGCGGGGGGACTAGCACAGATACGCAGTATTTT.

The rearrangement links TRBV7-2 to TRBJ1-1; TRBD1 is a possible D gene (6 bases). CDR1 and CDR2 (germline): SGHTA, FQGNSA. This CDR3 has 13 residues. V was clipped by 5 bases and J by 4 bases, with 11 bases between them. This CDR3 is CASSQQGFTEAFF. The CDR3 DNA sequence: TGTGCCAGCAGCCAACAGGGTTTCACTGAAGCTTTCTTT.

The chain carries TRBV6-5 and TRBJ1-2; possibly TRBD1 for D (6 bases). Germline V gives CDR1 MNHEY, CDR2 SVGAGI. Between the trimmed V and J ends, which lost 1 base and 6 bases, there was a span of 9 bases. There are 13 residues in the CDR3. The CDR3 DNA reads as TGTGCCAGCAGTTACTGGGGGGGCGATGGCTACACCTTC. Protein: CASSYWGGDGYTF.

To note about this clone: Its ends do not fully match the called genes, so a read error is possible. The V and J genes are TRBV7-9 and TRBJ2-7; D call uncertain. The CDR3 runs 13 residues. Looked up from germline, CDR1 is SEHNR and CDR2 is FQNEAQ (reference sequence). The CDR3 coding sequence is TGTTCCAGCAGCCCCGCCAGCGCCTTATCGCAGTACTTC. Amino acids: CSSSPASALSQYF. Filled out from reference TRBV7-9 and TRBJ2-7, the complete variable domain reads DTGVSQNPRHKITKRGQNVTFRCDPISEHNRLYWYRQTLGQGPEFLTYFQNEAQLEKSRLLSDRFSAERPKGSFSTLEIQRTEQGDSAMYLCSSSPASALSQYFGPGTRLTVT.

As to this clone: Its ends do not fully match the called genes, so a read error is possible. V usage is TRBV18 and J usage is TRBJ2-1, with 7 bases that match TRBD1. The CDR3 contains 14 residues. CDR1 is KGHSH and CDR2 is LQKENI in the germline V gene. The CDR3: CASSPPTGANEQFF. The CDR3 bases are TGTGCCAGCTCCCCACCCACAGGGGCCAATGAGCAGTTCTTC.